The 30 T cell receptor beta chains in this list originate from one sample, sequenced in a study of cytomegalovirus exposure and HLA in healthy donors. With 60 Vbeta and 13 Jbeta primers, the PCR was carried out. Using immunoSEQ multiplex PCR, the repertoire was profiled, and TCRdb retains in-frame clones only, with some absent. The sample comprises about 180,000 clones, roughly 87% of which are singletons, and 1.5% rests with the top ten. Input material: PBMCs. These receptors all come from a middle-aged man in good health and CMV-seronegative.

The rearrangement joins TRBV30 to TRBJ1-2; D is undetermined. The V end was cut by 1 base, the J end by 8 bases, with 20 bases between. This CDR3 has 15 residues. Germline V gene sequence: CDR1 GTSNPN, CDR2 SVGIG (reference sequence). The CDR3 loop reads CAWSAGATPRRGYTF. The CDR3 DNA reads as TGTGCCTGGAGTGCGGGTGCCACCCCGAGGCGGGGCTACACCTTC. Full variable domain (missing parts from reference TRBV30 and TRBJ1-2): SQTIHQWPATLVQPVGSPLSLECTVEGTSNPNLYWYRQAAGRGLQLLFYSVGIGQISSEVPQNLSASRPQDRQFILSSKKLLLSDSGFYLCAWSAGATPRRGYTFGSGTRLTVV.

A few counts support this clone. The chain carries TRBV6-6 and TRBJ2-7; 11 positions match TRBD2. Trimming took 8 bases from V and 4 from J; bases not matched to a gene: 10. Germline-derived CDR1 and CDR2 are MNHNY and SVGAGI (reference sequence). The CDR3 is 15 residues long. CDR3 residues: CASVQRLAGGYEQYF. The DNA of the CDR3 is TGTGCCAGCGTCCAAAGGCTAGCGGGGGGTTACGAGCAGTACTTC.

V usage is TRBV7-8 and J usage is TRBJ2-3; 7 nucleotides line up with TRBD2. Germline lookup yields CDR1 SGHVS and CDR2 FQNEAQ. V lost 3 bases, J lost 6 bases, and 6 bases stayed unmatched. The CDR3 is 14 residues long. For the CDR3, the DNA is TGTGCCAGCAGCTTCACGAGCGGGGCCGATACGCAGTATTTT. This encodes CASSFTSGADTQYF.

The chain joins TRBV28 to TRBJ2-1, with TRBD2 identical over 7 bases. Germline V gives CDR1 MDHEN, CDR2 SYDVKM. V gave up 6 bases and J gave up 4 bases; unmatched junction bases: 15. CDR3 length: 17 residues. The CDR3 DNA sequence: TGTGCCAGCAGAAGTATCATGGGGGGGATAATGTACAATGAGCAGTTCTTC. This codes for CASRSIMGGIMYNEQFF.

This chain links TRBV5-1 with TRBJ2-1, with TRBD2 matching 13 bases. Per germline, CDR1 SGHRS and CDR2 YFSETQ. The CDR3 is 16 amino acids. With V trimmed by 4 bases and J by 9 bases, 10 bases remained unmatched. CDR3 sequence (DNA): TGCGCCAGCAGCAGCGAACTAGCGGGGGGGTTAACTGAGCAGTTCTTC. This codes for CASSSELAGGLTEQFF.

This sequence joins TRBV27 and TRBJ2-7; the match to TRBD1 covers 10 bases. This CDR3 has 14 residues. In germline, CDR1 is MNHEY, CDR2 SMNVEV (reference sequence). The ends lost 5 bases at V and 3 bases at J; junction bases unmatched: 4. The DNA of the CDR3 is TGTGCCAGCAGTCTCCGGGACAGGGGCTACGAGCAGTACTTC. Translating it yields CASSLRDRGYEQYF.

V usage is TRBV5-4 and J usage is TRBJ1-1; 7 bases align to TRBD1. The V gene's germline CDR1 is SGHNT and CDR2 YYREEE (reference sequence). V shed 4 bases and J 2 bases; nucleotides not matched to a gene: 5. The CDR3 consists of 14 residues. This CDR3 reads CASSPGTANTEAFF. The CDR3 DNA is TGTGCCAGCAGCCCCGGGACAGCAAACACTGAAGCTTTCTTT.

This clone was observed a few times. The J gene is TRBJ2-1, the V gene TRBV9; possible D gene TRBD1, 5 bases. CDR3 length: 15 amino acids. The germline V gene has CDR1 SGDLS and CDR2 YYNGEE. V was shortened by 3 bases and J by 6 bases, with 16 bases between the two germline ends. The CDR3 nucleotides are TGTGCCAGCAGCGGGATGATTGGGGCCCCCAATGAGCAGTTCTTC. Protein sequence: CASSGMIGAPNEQFF. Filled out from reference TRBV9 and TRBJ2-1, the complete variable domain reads DSGVTQTPKHLITATGQRVTLRCSPRSGDLSVYWYQQSLDQGLQFLIQYYNGEERAKGNILERFSAQQFPDLHSELNLSSLELGDSALYFCASSGMIGAPNEQFFGPGTRLTVL.

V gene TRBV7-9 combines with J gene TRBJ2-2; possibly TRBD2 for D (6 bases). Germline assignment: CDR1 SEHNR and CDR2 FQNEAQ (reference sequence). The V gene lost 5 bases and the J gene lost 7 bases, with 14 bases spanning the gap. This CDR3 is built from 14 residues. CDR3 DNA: TGTGCCAGCAGCCCACGGGGGACGAACGGGGAGCTGTTTTTT. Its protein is CASSPRGTNGELFF.

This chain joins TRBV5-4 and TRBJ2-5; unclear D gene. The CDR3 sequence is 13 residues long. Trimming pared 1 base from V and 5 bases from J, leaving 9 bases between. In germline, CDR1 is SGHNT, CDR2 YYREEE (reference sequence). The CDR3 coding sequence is TGTGCCAGCAGCTTGCCTAGTAAGGAGACCCAGTACTTC. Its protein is CASSLPSKETQYF.

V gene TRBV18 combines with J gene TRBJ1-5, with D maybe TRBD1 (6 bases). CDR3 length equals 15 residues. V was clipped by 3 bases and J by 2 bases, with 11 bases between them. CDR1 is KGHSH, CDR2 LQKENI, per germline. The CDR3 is CASSPQKGGNQPQHF. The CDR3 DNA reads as TGTGCCAGCTCACCCCAAAAGGGGGGCAATCAGCCCCAGCATTTT. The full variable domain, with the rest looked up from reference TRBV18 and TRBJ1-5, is NAGVMQNPRHLVRRRGQEARLRCSPMKGHSHVYWYRQLPEEGLKFMVYLQKENIIDESGMPKERFSAEFPKEGPSILRIQQVVRGDSAAYFCASSPQKGGNQPQHFGDGTRLSIL.

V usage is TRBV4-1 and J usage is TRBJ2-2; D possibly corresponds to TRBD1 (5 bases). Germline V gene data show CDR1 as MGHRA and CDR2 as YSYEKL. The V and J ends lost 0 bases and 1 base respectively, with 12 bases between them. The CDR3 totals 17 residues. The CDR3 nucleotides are TGCGCCAGCAGCCAAGAAGTTTCCAGGGTGAACACCGGGGAGCTGTTTTTT. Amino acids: CASSQEVSRVNTGELFF.

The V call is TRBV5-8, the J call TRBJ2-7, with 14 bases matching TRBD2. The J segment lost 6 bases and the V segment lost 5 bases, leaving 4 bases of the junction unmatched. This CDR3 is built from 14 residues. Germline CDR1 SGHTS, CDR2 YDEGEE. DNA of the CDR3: TGTGCCAGCAGGGGACTAGCGGGAGTACTCGAGCAGTACTTC. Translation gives CASRGLAGVLEQYF.

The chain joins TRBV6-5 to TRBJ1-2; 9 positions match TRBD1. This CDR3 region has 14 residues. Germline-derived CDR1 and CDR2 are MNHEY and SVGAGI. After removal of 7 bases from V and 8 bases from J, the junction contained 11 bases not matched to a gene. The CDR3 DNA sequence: TGTGCCAGCACCTGGGACAGGGAAGTCGGCGGCTACACCTTC. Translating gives CASTWDREVGGYTF.

CDR3 sequence: CASSPDMYSNQPQHF. The CDR3 coding sequence is TGTGCCAGCAGCCCTGACATGTATAGCAATCAGCCCCAGCATTTT. This rearrangement joins TRBV7-2 to TRBJ1-5; no definite D call. Trimming left V 5 bases short and J 0 bases short, with 11 bases between. The length of the CDR3 is 15 residues. The V gene's germline CDR1 is SGHTA and CDR2 FQGNSA.

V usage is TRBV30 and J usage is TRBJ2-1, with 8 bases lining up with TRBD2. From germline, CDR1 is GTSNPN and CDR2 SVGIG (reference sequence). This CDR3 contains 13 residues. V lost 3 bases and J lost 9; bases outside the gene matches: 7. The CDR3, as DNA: TGTGCCTGGAGGGGGACTAGTGGTAGTGAGCAGTTCTTC. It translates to CAWRGTSGSEQFF.

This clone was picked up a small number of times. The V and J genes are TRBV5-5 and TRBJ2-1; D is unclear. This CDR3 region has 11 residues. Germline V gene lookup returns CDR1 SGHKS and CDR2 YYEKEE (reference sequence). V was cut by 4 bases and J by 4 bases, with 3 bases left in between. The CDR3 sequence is CASSPYNEQFF. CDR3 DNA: TGTGCCAGCAGCCCGTACAATGAGCAGTTCTTC.

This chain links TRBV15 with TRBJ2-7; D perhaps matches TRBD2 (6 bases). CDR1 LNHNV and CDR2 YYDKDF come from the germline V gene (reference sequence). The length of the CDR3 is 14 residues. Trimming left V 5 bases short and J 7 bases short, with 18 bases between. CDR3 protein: CATSFEAGGKEQYF. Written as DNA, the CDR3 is TGTGCCACCAGCTTTGAGGCTGGGGGGAAAGAGCAGTACTTC.

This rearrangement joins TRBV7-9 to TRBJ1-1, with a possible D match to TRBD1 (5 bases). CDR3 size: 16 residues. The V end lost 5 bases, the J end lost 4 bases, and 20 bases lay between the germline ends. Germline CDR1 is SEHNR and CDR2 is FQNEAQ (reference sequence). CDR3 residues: CASSPMGGWQSTEAFF. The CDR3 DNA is TGTGCCAGCAGCCCCATGGGGGGGTGGCAGAGCACTGAAGCTTTCTTT.

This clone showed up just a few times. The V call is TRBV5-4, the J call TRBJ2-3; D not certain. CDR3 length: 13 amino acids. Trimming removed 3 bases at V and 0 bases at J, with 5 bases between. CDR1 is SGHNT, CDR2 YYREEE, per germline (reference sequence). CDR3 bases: TGTGCCAGCAGCTCAGATAGCACAGATACGCAGTATTTT. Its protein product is CASSSDSTDTQYF.

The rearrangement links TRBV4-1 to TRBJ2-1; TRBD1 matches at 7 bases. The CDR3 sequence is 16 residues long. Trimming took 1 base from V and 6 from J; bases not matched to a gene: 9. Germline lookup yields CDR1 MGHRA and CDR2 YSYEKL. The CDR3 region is CASSQAPGTDSNEQFF. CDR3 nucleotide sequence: TGCGCCAGCAGCCAAGCCCCTGGGACAGACTCCAATGAGCAGTTCTTC.

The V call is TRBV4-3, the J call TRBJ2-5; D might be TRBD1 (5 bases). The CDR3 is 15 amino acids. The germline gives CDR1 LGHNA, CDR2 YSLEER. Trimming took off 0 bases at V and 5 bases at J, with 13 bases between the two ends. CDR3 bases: TGCGCCAGCAGCCAAGATCCCACAGGCGGTGAGACCCAGTACTTC. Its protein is CASSQDPTGGETQYF.

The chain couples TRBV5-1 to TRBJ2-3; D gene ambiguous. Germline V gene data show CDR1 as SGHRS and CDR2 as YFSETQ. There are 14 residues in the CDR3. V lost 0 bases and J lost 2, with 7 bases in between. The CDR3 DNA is TGCGCCAGCAGCTTGGAGAGCTCCACAGATACGCAGTATTTT. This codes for CASSLESSTDTQYF. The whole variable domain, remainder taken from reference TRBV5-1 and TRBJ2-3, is KAGVTQTPRYLIKTRGQQVTLSCSPISGHRSVSWYQQTPGQGLQFLFEYFSETQRNKGNFPGRFSGRQFSNSRSEMNVSTLELGDSALYLCASSLESSTDTQYFGPGTRLTVL.

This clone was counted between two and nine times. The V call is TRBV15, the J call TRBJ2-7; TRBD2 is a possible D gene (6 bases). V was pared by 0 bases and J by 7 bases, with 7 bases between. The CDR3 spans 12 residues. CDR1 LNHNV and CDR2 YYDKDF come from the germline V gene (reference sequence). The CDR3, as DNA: TGTGCCACCAGCAGAGATGGGGGGGAGCAGTACTTC. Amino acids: CATSRDGGEQYF.

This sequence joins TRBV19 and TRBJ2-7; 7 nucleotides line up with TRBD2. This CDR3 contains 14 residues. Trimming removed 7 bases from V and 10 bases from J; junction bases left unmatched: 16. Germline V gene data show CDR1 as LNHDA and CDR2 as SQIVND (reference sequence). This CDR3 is CASTQTVGTTLQYF. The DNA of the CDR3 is TGTGCCAGTACACAGACAGTTGGGACTACCCTTCAGTACTTC.

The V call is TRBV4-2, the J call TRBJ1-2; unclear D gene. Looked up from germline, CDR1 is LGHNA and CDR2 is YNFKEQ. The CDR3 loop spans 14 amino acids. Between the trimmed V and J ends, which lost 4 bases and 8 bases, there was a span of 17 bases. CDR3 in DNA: TGTGCCAGCAGCCCCCAGAATAGAATCGGGGGCTACACCTTC. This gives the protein CASSPQNRIGGYTF.

Here the CDR3 reads CASTGGGANTGELFF. CDR3 nucleotide sequence: TGTGCCAGCACCGGCGGGGGGGCGAACACCGGGGAGCTGTTTTTT. The chain recombines TRBV2 with TRBJ2-2; 9 bases agree with TRBD2. The V gene end was trimmed by 7 bases and the J gene end by 0 bases; junction bases not matched to a gene: 3. CDR1 is SNHLY, CDR2 FYNNEI, per germline. This CDR3 has 15 amino acids.

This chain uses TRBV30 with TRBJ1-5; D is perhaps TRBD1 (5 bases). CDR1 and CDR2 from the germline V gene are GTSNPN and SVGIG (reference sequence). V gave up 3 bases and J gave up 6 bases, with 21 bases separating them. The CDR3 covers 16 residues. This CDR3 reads CAWRPNSGTSGQPQHF. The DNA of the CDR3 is TGTGCCTGGAGGCCTAACTCAGGGACTTCGGGTCAGCCCCAGCATTTT.

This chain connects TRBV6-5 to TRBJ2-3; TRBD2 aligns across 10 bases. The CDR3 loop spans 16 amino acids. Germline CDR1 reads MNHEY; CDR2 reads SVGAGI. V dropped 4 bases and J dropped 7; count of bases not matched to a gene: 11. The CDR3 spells CASSSPLAGESNTQYF. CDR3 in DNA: TGTGCCAGCAGTTCCCCCCTAGCGGGGGAGAGTAATACGCAGTATTTT.

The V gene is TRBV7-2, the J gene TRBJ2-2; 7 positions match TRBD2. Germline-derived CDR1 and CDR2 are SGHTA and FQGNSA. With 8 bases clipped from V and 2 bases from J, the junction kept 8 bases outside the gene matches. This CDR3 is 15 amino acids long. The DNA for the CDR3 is TGTGCCAGCTCCCGAGCGGGACCCAACACCGGGGAGCTGTTTTTT. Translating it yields CASSRAGPNTGELFF.